Shown below are 9 T cell receptor beta chains from a single sample sequenced in a study of blood T cell repertoires in COVID-19. Here immunoSEQ multiplex PCR was the method, and the copy in TCRdb shows in-frame clones only, minus some. This sample has approximately 220,000 clones, with about four fifths found just once. The sample taken for sequencing was PBMCs or T cells enriched from blood (not recorded which). These receptors originate from a woman aged 50 to 65 who had been exposed to COVID-19.

The J gene is TRBJ1-6, the V gene TRBV3-1 (or the pseudogene TRBV3-2); D is uncertain. Germline V lookup: CDR1 LGHDT, CDR2 YNNKEL (reference sequence). CDR3 length: 16 residues. V lost 4 bases to trimming and J lost 7 bases, with 17 bases between them. In DNA, the CDR3 is TGTGCCAGCAGCCCCCTTTCGACCGTGGGCAATTCACCCCTCCACTTT. This codes for CASSPLSTVGNSPLHF.

The chain recombines TRBV7-2 with TRBJ2-7, with TRBD2 matching over 8 bases. The CDR3 spans 14 residues. The germline V gene encodes CDR1 SGHTA and CDR2 FQGNSA. V was pared by 4 bases and J by 6 bases, with 8 bases of the junction left unmatched. CDR3 region: CASSSRAGALEQYF. CDR3 DNA: TGTGCCAGCAGCTCGCGAGCGGGGGCTCTCGAGCAGTACTTC.

The V call is TRBV19, the J call TRBJ2-3, with TRBD2 identical over 11 bases. The germline CDR1 and CDR2 sequences are LNHDA and SQIVND (reference sequence). This CDR3 is built from 17 residues. V shed 3 bases, J shed 6 bases, and the junction held 11 bases outside the gene matches. The CDR3, as DNA: TGTGCCAGTAGTATTTCGGCGACTAGCGGGGCGGGGGATACGCAGTATTTT. Its translation: CASSISATSGAGDTQYF.

The chain links TRBV13 to TRBJ2-7, with D possibly being TRBD1 (6 bases). CDR3 length: 13 residues. The germline CDR1 and CDR2 sequences are PRHDT and FYEKMQ (reference sequence). Trimming pared 7 bases from V and 0 bases from J, leaving 10 bases between. CDR3 sequence: CASKDSSSYEQYF. The CDR3 DNA reads as TGTGCCAGCAAGGACAGTAGCTCCTACGAGCAGTACTTC.

This sequence joins TRBV10-3 and TRBJ1-1; maybe TRBD1 (5 bases). The CDR3 is 14 amino acids. Trimming cost V 6 bases and J 4 bases, with 15 bases left between them. Germline lookup yields CDR1 ENHRY and CDR2 SYGVKD. CDR3 sequence: CAISGGGVSTEAFF. The CDR3 nucleotides read TGTGCCATCAGCGGGGGGGGAGTAAGCACTGAAGCTTTCTTT.

This chain connects TRBV10-3 to TRBJ2-2; possible D gene TRBD1, 6 bases. CDR1 and CDR2 (germline): ENHRY, SYGVKD. V lost 4 bases to trimming and J lost 6 bases, with 6 bases between them. The CDR3 totals 12 residues. The CDR3 DNA is TGTGCCATCAGTGCAGGGGCCGGGGAGCTGTTTTTT. It codes for CAISAGAGELFF.

The chain joins TRBV19 to TRBJ2-5; D is undetermined. CDR1 and CDR2 (germline): LNHDA, SQIVND (reference sequence). The V and J ends lost 6 bases and 1 base respectively, with 6 bases between them. The CDR3 extends over 12 amino acids. The CDR3 coding sequence is TGTGCCAGTAGCGGGTTCCAAGAGACCCAGTACTTC. Amino acid sequence: CASSGFQETQYF.

V gene TRBV18 combines with J gene TRBJ1-4, with D perhaps matching TRBD1 (5 bases). Germline loops: CDR1 KGHSH, CDR2 LQKENI. Trimming stripped 3 bases from V and 0 bases from J, with 14 bases between. The CDR3 has 17 amino acids. The CDR3 protein is CASSPQPQGSTNEKLFF. The CDR3 region has the DNA TGTGCCAGCTCACCGCAACCGCAGGGATCAACTAATGAAAAACTGTTTTTT. The variable domain in full, with the rest retrieved from reference TRBV18 and TRBJ1-4, is NAGVMQNPRHLVRRRGQEARLRCSPMKGHSHVYWYRQLPEEGLKFMVYLQKENIIDESGMPKERFSAEFPKEGPSILRIQQVVRGDSAAYFCASSPQPQGSTNEKLFFGSGTQLSVL.

The chain joins TRBV4-3 to TRBJ2-3, with TRBD1 matching over 8 bases. CDR1 and CDR2 from the germline V gene are LGHNA and YSLEER. CDR3 size: 13 residues. Trimming took 4 bases from V and 6 from J; bases not matched to a gene: 3. CDR3 in DNA: TGCGCCAGCAGCCGTAGGACAGGGGATACGCAGTATTTT. This gives the protein CASSRRTGDTQYF.